This T cell receptor (beta chain) appears in the sequencing data of a study of blood T cell repertoires in COVID-19. For the study at large: Samples of COVID-19 (acute and convalescent) were obtained from the United States, Italy and Spain. T cells, B-cell-depleted T cells, or PBMCs provided the cDNA or gDNA that served as material.

Per the germline V gene, CDR1 is SEHNR and CDR2 is FQNEAQ (reference sequence). V was cut by 6 bases and J by 2 bases, with 12 bases left in between. The CDR3 covers 14 residues. The authors' processing: Reference gene primer amplification yielded estimated nucleated cell counts. Repertoires were generated with immunoSEQ multiplex PCR, while TCRdb's copy carries only in-frame clones and drops some. V and J calls and clone size are as listed in that table; D and trimming were resolved from the DNA. The table records around 100,000 clones, just under 90% of them present only once. This clone was seen only once.

Material: peripheral blood. This receptor was taken from a woman between 45 and 60 years old with acute or convalescent COVID-19. The V and J genes are TRBV7-9 and TRBJ2-3; weak D call: TRBD1 (6 bases). The CDR3 DNA reads as TGTGCCAGCAGTTCACAGGGAACCACAGATACGCAGTATTTT. Its translation: CASSSQGTTDTQYF.